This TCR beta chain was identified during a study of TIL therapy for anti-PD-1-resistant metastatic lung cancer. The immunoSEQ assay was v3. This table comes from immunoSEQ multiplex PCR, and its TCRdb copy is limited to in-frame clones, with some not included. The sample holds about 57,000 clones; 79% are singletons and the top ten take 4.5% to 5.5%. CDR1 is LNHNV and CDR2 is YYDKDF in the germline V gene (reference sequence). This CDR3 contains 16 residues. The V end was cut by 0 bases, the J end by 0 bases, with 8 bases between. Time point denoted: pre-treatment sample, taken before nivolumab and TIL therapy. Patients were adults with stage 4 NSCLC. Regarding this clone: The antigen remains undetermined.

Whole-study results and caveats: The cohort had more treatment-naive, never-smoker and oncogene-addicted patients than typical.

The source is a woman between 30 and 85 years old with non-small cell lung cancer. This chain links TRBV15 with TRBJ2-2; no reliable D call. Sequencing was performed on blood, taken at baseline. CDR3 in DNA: TGTGCCACCAGCAGAGAACTGGTAGCGAACACCGGGGAGCTGTTTTTT. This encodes CATSRELVANTGELFF.